This TCR beta chain was obtained from a study of shared clonotypes between healthy human individuals. Looking at the study overall: The study enrolled two women and three men aged 18 to 49. Whole-study findings and limits: The low donor count limited represented genetic and exposure-history diversity.

V was cut by 0 bases and J by 6 bases, with 10 bases left in between. CDR1 and CDR2 (germline): SGHRS, YFSETQ. The CDR3 covers 14 residues. The replicate PCRs on unsorted PBMC were given 250 to 300 ng DNA, which is 25,000 to 30,000 T cell genomes. Original processing methods: Quality scores were absent from the junction-only immunoSEQ sequences, so filtering differed. TCRdb's copy holds only in-frame clones and misses some; the assay was immunoSEQ multiplex PCR. V and J calls plus clone size are reproduced from that table; the DNA served to infer D and trimming. The table includes some 500,000 clones, about 80% detected once. Turning to this clone: The antigen remains unidentified.

The TCR was taken from a middle-aged woman in good health. Some clones in this sample may be carry-over from other donors' samples. The sequenced material came from PBMCs. V gene TRBV5-1 combines with J gene TRBJ2-1, with unresolved D. As DNA, the CDR3 is TGCGCCAGCAGCTTGGAACTCACCACCAATGAGCAGTTCTTC. It translates to CASSLELTTNEQFF.